This T cell receptor beta chain is drawn from a study of T cells after yellow fever vaccination. Study summary: Low-cell-number fractions were prepared with SMART-Seq v4 Ultra Low Input. Study-level findings and limits: The appearance of a small share of clonotypes in both CD4 and CD8 compartments was observed. Re-detected after boosting: most primary clones, more than 95% of CD4 and about 90% of CD8.

Notes on this clonotype: Its antigen remains unidentified.

Germline CDR1 is SGHRS and CDR2 is YFSETQ. CDR3 size: 15 residues. After removal of 2 bases from V and 7 bases from J, the junction contained 9 bases not matched to a gene. The TCR cDNA carried a universal primer site and UMIs from 5'RACE template switching. Each CDR3 protein gets one entry after TCRdb re-called the 5' RACE reads with MiXCR. The sample records roughly 400,000 distinct CDR3 sequences, under 20% being singletons. Sequenced here: PBMCs, sampled before the yellow fever booster vaccination. V and J are TRBV5-1 and TRBJ2-1, with 7 bases fitting TRBD1. The sequence was obtained from a man younger than 35 who received the YFV17D yellow fever vaccine. In DNA, the CDR3 is TGCGCCAGCAGCTTTACAGGGGACCAAAGGAATGAGCAGTTCTTC. It encodes CASSFTGDQRNEQFF. The entire variable domain, with the rest obtained from reference TRBV5-1 and TRBJ2-1, is as follows: KAGVTQTPRYLIKTRGQQVTLSCSPISGHRSVSWYQQTPGQGLQFLFEYFSETQRNKGNFPGRFSGRQFSNSRSEMNVSTLELGDSALYLCASSFTGDQRNEQFFGPGTRLTVL.